This paragraph reports one T cell receptor (beta chain). Its specificity is not known. At the Johns Hopkins FTIC core, DNA taken from cultured CD4+ T cells was sequenced by way of the Oncomine TCR Beta short-read assay. Each CDR3 protein is one row after TCRdb ran MiXCR on the PCR reads. The table lists about 20,000 distinct CDR3 sequences, about 50% of them singletons. This CDR3 is built from 15 residues. Germline CDR1 reads MGHRA; CDR2 reads YSYEKL. V was pared by 4 bases and J by 9 bases, with 16 bases between. This sample is part of a study of vaccination and CD4 T cells after COVID-19. The sample's treatment: roughly ten-day PBMC culture with coronavirus spike peptide pools or control peptides (ViraFEST assay). Culture conditions combined 1.5 million to 2.5 million PBMCs per well with approximately 9.2 IU/ml IL-2 and about 9.8 ug/ml peptide pools.

V gene TRBV4-1 combines with J gene TRBJ1-6; D is unresolved. The sequencing input was CD4+ T cells from blood, cultured in vitro. The sequence derives from a human donor who had recovered from COVID-19. This chain's CDR3 is CASSRNEGFGSPLHF. CDR3 bases: TGCGCCAGCAGCCGGAATGAGGGATTCGGTTCACCCCTCCACTTT.